This T cell receptor beta chain was recorded in a study of shared clonotypes between healthy human individuals (dated by TCRdb to between 2020 and 2021). Context from the whole study: The cohort included a few men and two women between 18 and 49 years of age. Different laboratories and diverse techniques were used to prepare libraries and sequence TCR repertoires, to increase sequencing depth and limit assay-specific biases. The study deeply sequenced blood TCR repertoires of 5 or 6 healthy adults to estimate repertoire size and the extent of clonotype sharing between individuals. Per donor, leukapheresis produced somewhere between about 0.8 and 9 billion PBMCs.

The donors were healthy, HIV-negative adults who had no recently reported acute infections or vaccinations. Every donor was a Caucasian adult living in Nashville, Tennessee, USA. For unsorted samples, tens of millions of PBMCs were counted and genomic DNA was extracted with the QIAamp DNA Blood Mini kit. After blood collection by leukapheresis, PBMCs were isolated using Ficoll-Histopaque density gradient centrifugation and then cryopreserved in the vapor phase of liquid nitrogen. Using the deep immunoSEQ assay, multiplex PCR amplified TCR CDR3 regions from genomic DNA. Extracted genomic DNA from each cell subset was distributed evenly across all wells of several immunoSEQ 96-well plates, and each plate was treated as a replicate. For unsorted PBMC, approximately 290 ng genomic DNA, equal to around 30,000 T cell genomes, was loaded into each replicate PCR. Unsorted PBMC genomic DNA was sequenced across ten immunoSEQ deep assay plates. The purified libraries were quantified using a Qubit 3.0 fluorometer, sized with a Bioanalyzer 2100, and then quantified again using the KAPA Library Quantification kit. Every immunoSEQ 96-well plate was sequenced on a separate single-read 150-cycle Illumina NextSeq 550 flow cell. As for how the authors treated the data: Because the immunoSEQ output included only junctional sequences and no quality scores, the filtering could not be the same as the filtering used for full-length reads. To assign V/J genes and CDR3, sequences were annotated against IMGT germline references using PyIR, a Python wrapper for IgBLAST v1.9. Any read was removed if the V/J assignment was weak (E-value above 1e-6), the CDR3 was missing, or the read contained stop codons, out-of-frame junctions, or ambiguous translated residues. V3J clonotypes were defined by identical inferred V gene, J gene, and CDR3 amino acid sequence. To compute the percentage overlap between repertoires, the number of shared unique clonotypes was divided by the size of the smaller repertoire. RTK rarefaction, the Chao1 estimator, and Recon v2.1 estimates of unobserved clonotypes were used to assess repertoire richness. The table was pulled from immuneACCESS by TCRdb, which kept in-frame rearrangements only. Such tables lose some clones; where checked, under half of the loss comes from unresolved V genes, and the rest has no known cause. V and J calls and clone size are those listed in that table; D and trimming were worked out from the DNA. This sample holds more than 400,000 clones; around 73% were observed only once. Clones ranked in the top ten supply 12% of the sample.

The germline V gene encodes CDR1 LGHNA and CDR2 YNFKEQ. V was cut back by 0 bases and J by 4 bases, leaving a gap of 12 bases between them. The CDR3, cysteine through phenylalanine, is 15 amino acids long. Just the 45-base CDR3 DNA is kept, in frame starting at base 1. The paper as a whole reports these results and caveats: Sampling was restricted to blood, and TCR repertoires in tissues likely differ from the TCR repertoires found in blood. Because the study included only a small number of donors, the genetic and exposure-history diversity represented was limited. Pairwise subsampling led to the expectation that sequencing depth would affect the degree of clonotype sharing among donors.

Comment on this clone: Its antigen remains undetermined. No base quality values were provided; no much bigger clone lies one nucleotide off.

The sample taken for sequencing was PBMCs. The chain is encoded by TRBV4-2 joined to TRBJ1-1, and the D gene may be TRBD1, 5 bases matching. The receptor was isolated from a woman between 35 and 50 years old in good health. Some clones in this sample may be carry-over from other donors' samples. The CDR3 corresponds to CASSQEGSGGTEAFF. The DNA sequence reads TGTGCCAGCAGCCAAGAGGGCAGTGGGGGCACTGAAGCTTTCTTT.